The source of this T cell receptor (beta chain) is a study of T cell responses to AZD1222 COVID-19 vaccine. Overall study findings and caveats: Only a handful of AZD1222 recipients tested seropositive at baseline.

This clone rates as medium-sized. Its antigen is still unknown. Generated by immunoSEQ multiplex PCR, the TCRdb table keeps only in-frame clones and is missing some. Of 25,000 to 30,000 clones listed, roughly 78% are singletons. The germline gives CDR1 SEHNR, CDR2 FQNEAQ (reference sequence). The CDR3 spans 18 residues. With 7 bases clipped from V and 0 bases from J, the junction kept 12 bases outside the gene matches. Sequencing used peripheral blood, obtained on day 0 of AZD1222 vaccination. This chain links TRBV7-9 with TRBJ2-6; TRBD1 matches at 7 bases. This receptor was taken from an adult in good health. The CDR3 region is CASTQSGTDYSGANVLTF. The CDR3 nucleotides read TGTGCCAGCACCCAATCCGGGACAGACTACTCTGGGGCCAACGTCCTGACTTTC.